This TCR beta chain was documented in a study of blood T cell repertoires in COVID-19. Study-level background: The United States, Italy and Spain were the sources of the acute and convalescent COVID-19 samples. Sources were T cells, B-cell-depleted T cells, or PBMCs; the material itself was cDNA or gDNA.

CDR1 is SGHTA, CDR2 FQGNSA, per germline. Trimming cost V 2 bases and J 4 bases, with 12 bases left between them. This CDR3 spans 15 amino acids. Per the original methods: Estimates of nucleated cell counts were drawn from the amplification of reference gene primers. TCRdb keeps only in-frame clones here, not all; method: immunoSEQ multiplex PCR. V and J calls and clone size follow that table, whereas D and trimming were derived from the DNA. The table records 80,000 or so clones, more than 70% of them present only once. The clonotype comes from a man aged 45-65 years with acute or convalescent COVID-19. This chain joins TRBV7-2 and TRBJ1-3, with TRBD1 as a possible D gene (5 bases). Sequencing was carried out using peripheral blood. The CDR3 reads CASSLNTGAGNTIYF. The CDR3 DNA sequence: TGTGCCAGCAGCTTAAACACAGGAGCCGGAAACACCATATATTTT.